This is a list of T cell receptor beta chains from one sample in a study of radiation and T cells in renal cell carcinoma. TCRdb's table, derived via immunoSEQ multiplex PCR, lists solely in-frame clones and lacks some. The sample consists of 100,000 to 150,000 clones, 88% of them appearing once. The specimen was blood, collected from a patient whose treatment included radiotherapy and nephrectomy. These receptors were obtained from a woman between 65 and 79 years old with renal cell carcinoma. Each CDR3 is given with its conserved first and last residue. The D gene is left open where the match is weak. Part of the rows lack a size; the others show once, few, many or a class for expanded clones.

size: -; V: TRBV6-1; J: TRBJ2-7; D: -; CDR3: CASRERGEQYF; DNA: TGTGCCAGCAGGGAGAGAGGGGAGCAGTACTTC
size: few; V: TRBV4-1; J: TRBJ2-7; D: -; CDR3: CASSQENSPPYEQYF; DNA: TGCGCCAGCAGCCAAGAGAACAGCCCCCCCTACGAGCAGTACTTC
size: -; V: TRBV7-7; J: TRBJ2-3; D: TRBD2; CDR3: CASSLGLAGGRDTQYF; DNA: TGTGCTAGCAGCCTTGGACTAGCGGGGGGTCGGGATACGCAGTATTTT
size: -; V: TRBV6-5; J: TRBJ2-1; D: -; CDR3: CASRSTVNEQFF; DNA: TGTGCCAGCAGGTCGACTGTAAATGAGCAGTTCTTC
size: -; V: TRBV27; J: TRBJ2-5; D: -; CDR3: CASSPLTSLKETQYF; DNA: TGTGCCAGCAGTCCTCTGACTAGTTTGAAAGAGACCCAGTACTTC
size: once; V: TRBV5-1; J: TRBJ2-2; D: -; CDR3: CASTLANTGELFF; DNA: TGCGCCAGCACACTAGCGAACACCGGGGAGCTGTTTTTT
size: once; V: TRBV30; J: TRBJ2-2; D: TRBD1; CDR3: CAWRRAGGTGELFF; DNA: TGTGCCTGGAGAAGGGCAGGGGGCACCGGGGAGCTGTTTTTT
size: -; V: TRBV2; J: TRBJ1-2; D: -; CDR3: CASSALQTGYGYTF; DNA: TGTGCCAGCAGTGCCCTGCAGACTGGGTATGGCTACACCTTC
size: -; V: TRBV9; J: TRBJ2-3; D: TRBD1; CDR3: CASSGLGQGWADTQYF; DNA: TGTGCCAGCAGCGGACTCGGACAGGGTTGGGCAGATACGCAGTATTTT
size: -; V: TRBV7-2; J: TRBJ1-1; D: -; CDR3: CASSLGGVGSTEAFF; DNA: TGTGCCAGCAGCTTAGGTGGGGTCGGCTCCACTGAAGCTTTCTTT
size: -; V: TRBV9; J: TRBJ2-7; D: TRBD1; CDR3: CASSVGQGGYEQYF; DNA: TGTGCCAGCAGCGTAGGACAGGGCGGCTACGAGCAGTACTTC
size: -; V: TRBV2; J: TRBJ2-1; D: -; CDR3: CASSLSDNEQFF; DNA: TGTGCCAGCAGCTTATCGGACAATGAGCAGTTCTTC
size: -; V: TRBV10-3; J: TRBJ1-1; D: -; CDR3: CAISESKGPANTEAFF; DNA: TGTGCCATCAGTGAGTCGAAGGGACCGGCAAACACTGAAGCTTTCTTT
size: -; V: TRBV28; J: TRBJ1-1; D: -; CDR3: CASRDLNTEAFF; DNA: TGTGCCAGCAGAGACCTGAACACTGAAGCTTTCTTT
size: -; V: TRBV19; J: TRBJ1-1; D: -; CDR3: CASRRDTGNTEAFF; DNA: TGTGCCAGTAGGCGGGATACAGGAAACACTGAAGCTTTCTTT
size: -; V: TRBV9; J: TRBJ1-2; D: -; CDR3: CASSPQATNYGYTF; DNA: TGTGCCAGCAGCCCCCAAGCGACGAACTATGGCTACACCTTC
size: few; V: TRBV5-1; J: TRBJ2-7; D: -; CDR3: CASSLVFEGEQYF; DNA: TGCGCCAGCAGCTTGGTATTTGAAGGAGAGCAGTACTTC
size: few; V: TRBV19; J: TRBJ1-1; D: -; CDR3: CASSIGFGRQAEAFF; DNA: TGTGCCAGTAGTATCGGGTTCGGGCGGCAGGCTGAAGCTTTCTTT
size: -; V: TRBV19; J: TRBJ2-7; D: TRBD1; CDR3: CASSMGQGYAYEQYF; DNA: TGTGCCAGTAGTATGGGACAGGGGTATGCCTACGAGCAGTACTTC
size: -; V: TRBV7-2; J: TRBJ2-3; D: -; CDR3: CASSERGGRADTQYF; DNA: TGTGCCAGCAGCGAAAGGGGGGGCCGGGCAGATACGCAGTATTTT
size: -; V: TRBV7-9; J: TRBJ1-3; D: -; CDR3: CASTQGGSSGNTIYF; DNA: TGTGCCAGCACCCAAGGGGGGAGCTCTGGAAACACCATATATTTT
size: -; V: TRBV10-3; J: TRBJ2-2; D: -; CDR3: CAAEAASTGELFF; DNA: TGTGCCGCCGAAGCCGCGAGCACCGGGGAGCTGTTTTTT
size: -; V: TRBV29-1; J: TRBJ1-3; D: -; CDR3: CSVSPGNTIYF; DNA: TGCAGCGTTTCCCCTGGAAACACCATATATTTT
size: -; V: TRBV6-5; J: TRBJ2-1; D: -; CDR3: CASRLQGNSFDEQFF; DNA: TGTGCCAGCAGACTACAGGGTAATTCTTTCGATGAGCAGTTCTTC